A single sample is the source of the 14 T cell receptor beta chains below, sequenced in a study of control samples from healthy donors and cancer patients. The repertoire was sequenced with immunoSEQ multiplex PCR; TCRdb's copy has only in-frame clones and lacks some. The sample has around 94,000 clones, approximately 90% seen once; the top ten hold roughly 1.3%. The specimen was blood. The origin of the receptors is a woman aged 45-60 years in good health.

The CDR3 DNA sequence: TGTGCCAGCAGCTTGACTAGCGGAGGTCTGGAGCAGTACTTC. Translated, it gives CASSLTSGGLEQYF. V is TRBV7-9 and J is TRBJ2-7, with TRBD2 identical over 9 bases. The CDR3 loop spans 14 amino acids. CDR1 SEHNR and CDR2 FQNEAQ come from the germline V gene (reference sequence). V dropped 3 bases and J dropped 7; count of bases not matched to a gene: 7.

The V and J genes are TRBV12-3 or TRBV12-4 and TRBJ1-1; TRBD1 might be the D (5 bases). The V gene lost 5 bases and the J gene lost 14 bases, with 15 bases spanning the gap. CDR3 length: 11 residues. CDR3: CASSRPGPEFF. As DNA, the CDR3 is TGTGCCAGCAGTCGCCCGGGACCAGAGTTCTTT.

This rearrangement joins TRBV13 to TRBJ2-6; weak D call: TRBD1 (6 bases). The CDR3 loop spans 17 amino acids. Trimming pared 5 bases from V and 0 bases from J, leaving 14 bases between. Germline V gene sequence: CDR1 PRHDT, CDR2 FYEKMQ (reference sequence). CDR3 region: CASSPGHKSSGANVLTF. The CDR3 DNA reads TGTGCCAGCAGCCCGGGACATAAGAGCTCTGGGGCCAACGTCCTGACTTTC.

The chain joins TRBV7-3 to TRBJ2-3, with D perhaps TRBD1 (5 bases). V lost 1 base and J 4 bases, leaving 18 bases between the germline ends. This CDR3 comprises 17 residues. Germline CDR1 is SGHTA and CDR2 is FQGTGA. CDR3 residues: CASSLKGRAFGADTQYF. The CDR3 nucleotides are TGTGCCAGCAGCTTAAAAGGCAGGGCGTTTGGTGCAGATACGCAGTATTTT.

This sequence joins TRBV29-1 and TRBJ1-1; TRBD1 matches 7 bases. Germline lookup yields CDR1 SQVTM and CDR2 ANQGSEA. The CDR3 runs to 13 residues. J was trimmed by 1 base and V by 7 bases; bases with no gene match: 6. CDR3 protein: CSGTRGQNTEAFF. The CDR3 DNA follows: TGCAGCGGAACTAGGGGGCAGAACACTGAAGCTTTCTTT.

This clone was seen only a few times. This chain joins TRBV6-5 and TRBJ2-7, with 10 bases fitting TRBD2. V lost 2 bases to trimming and J lost 2 bases; unmatched junction nucleotides: 3. The CDR3 is 15 residues long. In germline, CDR1 is MNHEY, CDR2 SVGAGI. CDR3 coding DNA: TGTGCCAGCAGTTACGTCCTAGCGGGAGCCTACGAGCAGTACTTC. It is translated as CASSYVLAGAYEQYF.

Only one count was recorded for this clone. The gene calls are TRBV7-3 and TRBJ1-1; tentatively, D is TRBD1 (6 bases). Germline CDR1 reads SGHTA; CDR2 reads FQGTGA. Trimming took off 1 base at V and 5 bases at J, with 14 bases between the two ends. This CDR3 spans 15 amino acids. CDR3 region: CASSLMPRGLTEAFF. The CDR3, as DNA: TGTGCCAGCAGCTTAATGCCCAGGGGTTTGACTGAAGCTTTCTTT.

The chain carries TRBV9 and TRBJ1-6; D uncertain. This CDR3 spans 15 amino acids. The V gene lost 0 bases and the J gene lost 5 bases, with 9 bases spanning the gap. The germline V gene encodes CDR1 SGDLS and CDR2 YYNGEE. The CDR3: CASSVAQDHNSPLHF. CDR3 in DNA: TGTGCCAGCAGCGTAGCGCAGGACCATAATTCACCCCTCCACTTT.

Worth noting for this clone: The sample has other DNA sequences that encode this CDR3 too. The chain recombines TRBV29-1 with TRBJ2-1; D remains ambiguous. The ends were cut back, 4 bases at V and 5 bases at J, with 9 bases in the middle. The CDR3 totals 12 residues. Germline-derived CDR1 and CDR2 are SQVTM and ANQGSEA. Here the CDR3 DNA reads TGCAGCGTTGCTGAGAGTCACAATGAGCAGTTCTTC. Amino acid sequence: CSVAESHNEQFF.

This chain uses TRBV2 with TRBJ2-1, with 15 bases fitting TRBD2. The V gene's germline CDR1 is SNHLY and CDR2 FYNNEI. There are 15 residues in the CDR3. V trimming: 3 bases; J trimming: 10 bases; junction bases outside the gene matches: 4. The CDR3 region has the DNA TGTGCCAGCAGTGAGTGGACTAGCGGGGGGGTAGAGCAGTTCTTC. It codes for CASSEWTSGGVEQFF.

This rearrangement joins TRBV27 to TRBJ1-2, with TRBD1 matching over 7 bases. The germline gives CDR1 MNHEY, CDR2 SMNVEV (reference sequence). Unmatched junction bases numbered 4, after V lost 5 bases and J lost 7 bases. The CDR3 is 12 residues long. The CDR3 is CASSTRQGGYTF. CDR3 bases: TGTGCCAGCAGTACTCGACAGGGTGGCTACACCTTC.

This chain connects TRBV9 to TRBJ1-2; D gene unclear. The V and J ends lost 1 base and 7 bases respectively, with 26 bases between them. CDR3 length: 18 amino acids. Germline values: CDR1 SGDLS, CDR2 YYNGEE. The CDR3 region is CASSVKSDRVVEGGGYTF. CDR3 bases: TGTGCCAGCAGCGTAAAATCGGATCGGGTTGTCGAGGGAGGTGGCTACACCTTC.

V is TRBV5-5 and J is TRBJ1-1; D call uncertain. Trimming left V 0 bases short and J 0 bases short, with 9 bases between. This CDR3 has 15 residues. Germline V gene data show CDR1 as SGHKS and CDR2 as YYEKEE (reference sequence). The chain's CDR3 is CASSLVEALNTEAFF. CDR3 DNA sequence: TGTGCCAGCAGCTTGGTAGAGGCTTTGAACACTGAAGCTTTCTTT. Drawing the rest from reference TRBV5-5 and TRBJ1-1, the complete variable domain is DAGVTQSPTHLIKTRGQQVTLRCSPISGHKSVSWYQQVLGQGPQFIFQYYEKEERGRGNFPDRFSARQFPNYSSELNVNALLLGDSALYLCASSLVEALNTEAFFGQGTRLTVV.

The gene calls are TRBV4-3 and TRBJ2-7; 9 nucleotides match TRBD2. The CDR3 contains 14 residues. V shed 4 bases and J 2 bases; nucleotides not matched to a gene: 3. Looked up from germline, CDR1 is LGHNA and CDR2 is YSLEER. The chain's CDR3 is CASSLWTSAYEQYF. CDR3 sequence (DNA): TGCGCCAGCAGCCTCTGGACTAGCGCCTACGAGCAGTACTTC.